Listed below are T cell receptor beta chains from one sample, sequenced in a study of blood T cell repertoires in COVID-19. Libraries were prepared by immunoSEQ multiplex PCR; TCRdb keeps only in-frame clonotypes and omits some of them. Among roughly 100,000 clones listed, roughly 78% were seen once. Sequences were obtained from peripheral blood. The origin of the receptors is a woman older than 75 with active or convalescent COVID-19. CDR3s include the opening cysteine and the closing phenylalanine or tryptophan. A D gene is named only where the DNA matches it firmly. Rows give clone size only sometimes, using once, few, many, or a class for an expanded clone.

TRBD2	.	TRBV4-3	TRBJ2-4	CASSRRREGENIQYF	TGCGCCAGCAGCCGCCGCCGGGAGGGTGAAAACATTCAGTACTTC
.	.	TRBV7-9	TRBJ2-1	CASSPGLGLSYNEQFF	TGCGCCAGCAGCCCCGGACTGGGACTCTCCTACAATGAGCAGTTCTTC
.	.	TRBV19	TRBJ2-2	CASSTDRNTGELFF	TGTGCCAGTAGTACCGACAGGAACACCGGGGAGCTGTTTTTT
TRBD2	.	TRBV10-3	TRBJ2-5	CAISSGRGGSQETQYF	TGTGCCATCAGTAGCGGGAGAGGAGGCAGCCAAGAGACCCAGTACTTC
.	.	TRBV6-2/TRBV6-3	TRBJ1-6	CASSQGQTNSPLHF	TGTGCCAGCAGCCAAGGACAGACCAATTCACCCCTCCACTTT
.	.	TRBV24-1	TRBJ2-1	CATSDLEQGRGNEQFF	TGTGCCACCAGTGATTTAGAACAGGGCAGGGGCAATGAGCAGTTCTTC
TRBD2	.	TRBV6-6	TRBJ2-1	CATAGAGGPGEQFF	TGTGCCACCGCAGGAGCGGGAGGGCCGGGTGAGCAGTTCTTC
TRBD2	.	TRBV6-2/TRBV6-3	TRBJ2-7	CASSYSGLADSYEQYF	TGTGCCAGCAGTTACTCGGGACTAGCGGACTCCTACGAGCAGTACTTC
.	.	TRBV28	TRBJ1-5	CASSQTEGLGQPQHF	TGTGCCAGCAGTCAAACTGAGGGCCTGGGTCAGCCCCAGCATTTT
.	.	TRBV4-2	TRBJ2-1	CASSHPPGLASYNEQFF	TGTGCCAGCAGCCACCCCCCGGGGCTAGCGAGCTACAATGAGCAGTTCTTC
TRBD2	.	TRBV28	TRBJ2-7	CASTPGTSGIEQYF	TGTGCCAGCACCCCGGGGACTAGCGGGATAGAGCAGTACTTC
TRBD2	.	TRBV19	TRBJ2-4	CASSRGEGILVKNIQYF	TGTGCCAGTAGCCGGGGGGAGGGGATCCTTGTTAAAAACATTCAGTACTTC
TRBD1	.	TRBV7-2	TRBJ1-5	CASSQGGAQPQHF	TGTGCCAGCAGCCAGGGGGGTGCTCAGCCCCAGCATTTT
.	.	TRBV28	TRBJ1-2	CASSPRRTGNYGYTF	TGTGCCAGCAGTCCCCGACGGACGGGAAACTATGGCTACACCTTC
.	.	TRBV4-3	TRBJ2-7	CASSPQRSSFYEQYF	TGCGCCAGCAGCCCCCAAAGGAGTAGCTTCTACGAGCAGTACTTC
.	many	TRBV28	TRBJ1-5	CASSFADIPGAQHF	TGTGCCAGCAGTTTCGCAGACATTCCCGGGGCCCAGCATTTT
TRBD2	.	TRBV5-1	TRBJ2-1	CASSLAIAGAGNEQFF	TGCGCCAGCAGCTTGGCGATAGCGGGAGCGGGCAATGAGCAGTTCTTC
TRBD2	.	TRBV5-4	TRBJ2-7	CASSFASGRDFNEQYF	TGTGCCAGCAGCTTTGCTAGCGGGAGGGACTTCAACGAGCAGTACTTC
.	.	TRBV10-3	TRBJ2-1	CAISDRLGTHNEQFF	TGTGCCATCAGTGATCGCCTAGGGACACACAATGAGCAGTTCTTC
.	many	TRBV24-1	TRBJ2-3	CATSPDSFRTDTQYF	TGTGCCACCAGCCCGGACTCTTTTCGCACAGATACGCAGTATTTT